The 2 T cell receptor beta chains below all came from one sample that was sequenced in a study of T cell responses to AZD1222 COVID-19 vaccine. The table came from immunoSEQ multiplex PCR; TCRdb's copy has only in-frame clones and leaves some out. This sample has 96,000 or so clones, with roughly nine tenths found just once. The sequencing used peripheral blood, collected on day 0 of AZD1222 vaccination. All receptors derive from an adult in good health.

V usage is TRBV21-1 and J usage is TRBJ2-2; TRBD1 is the table's D call and was not checked against the DNA. TRBV21-1 constitutes a pseudogene. This CDR3 comprises 16 residues. CDR3 in amino acids: CASTLSGGEGTGELFF. The CDR3 DNA reads as TGTGCCAGCACTTTGTCAGGGGGCGAGGGAACCGGGGAGCTGTTTTTT.

The rearrangement joins TRBV27 to TRBJ2-2; no definite D call. The CDR3 spans 14 residues. V was trimmed by 8 bases and J by 2 bases, leaving 12 bases between them. Germline V gene sequence: CDR1 MNHEY, CDR2 SMNVEV (reference sequence). For the CDR3, the DNA is TGTGCCAGCGGTGGAAGAGTAAACACCGGGGAGCTGTTTTTT. Encoded protein: CASGGRVNTGELFF.